These 14 T cell receptor beta chains share one sample of origin, sequenced in a study of T cells in Graves' hyperthyroidism and ophthalmopathy. The investigators amplified TCR beta CDR3 regions from RNA transcripts. Using the HTBI primer set, a first-round RT-PCR was run on the TCR CDR3. TCRdb reanalysed the multiplex PCR reads using MiXCR and keeps one entry per CDR3 protein. There are 300,000 or so distinct CDR3 sequences in the sample; over 20% occur only once, and around half lies in the top ten. The sequenced material came from blood. Receptor source: a woman aged 45-59 years with Graves' hyperthyroidism.

The rearrangement uses TRBV19 and TRBJ2-5, with D possibly being TRBD2 (6 bases). V dropped 5 bases and J dropped 1 base, with 17 bases sitting between them. The CDR3 length is 16 residues. From germline, CDR1 is LNHDA and CDR2 SQIVND (reference sequence). Written as DNA, the CDR3 is TGTGCCAGTAGTCTGGGTGTAGCGGAGTTCCAAGAGACCCAGTACTTC. Protein: CASSLGVAEFQETQYF.

The genes are TRBV20-1 and TRBJ2-1, with D possibly being TRBD2 (6 bases). The CDR3 is 14 residues long. Germline assignment: CDR1 DFQATT and CDR2 SNEGSKA (reference sequence). Between the trimmed V and J ends, which lost 6 bases and 3 bases, there was a span of 15 bases. CDR3 nucleotides: TGCAGTGCGCCGGGTGTGCGGGACTACAATGAGCAGTTCTTC. This codes for CSAPGVRDYNEQFF.

Many counts were recorded for this clonotype. This sequence joins TRBV10-2 and TRBJ2-1; tentative D call: TRBD1 (7 bases). In germline, CDR1 is WSHSY, CDR2 SAAADI. Trimming stripped 8 bases from V and 5 bases from J, with 16 bases between. There are 14 residues in the CDR3. The DNA of the CDR3 is TGCGCCAGCGCTGACAGGGAGGTCCACAATGAGCAGTTCTTC. Protein: CASADREVHNEQFF.

This chain uses TRBV20-1 with TRBJ1-5, with D perhaps matching TRBD1 (6 bases). The CDR3 spans 15 residues. Trimming removed 2 bases from V and 6 bases from J, with 17 bases in between. The germline V gene encodes CDR1 DFQATT and CDR2 SNEGSKA (reference sequence). The CDR3 nucleotides read TGCAGTGCTAGACCCGTCGGGGGGGCTGGTCAGCCCCAGCATTTT. Residues: CSARPVGGAGQPQHF.

V is TRBV6-1 and J is TRBJ1-4, with 9 positions matching TRBD1. This CDR3 has 13 amino acids. V dropped 6 bases and J dropped 8; count of bases not matched to a gene: 4. Germline V gives CDR1 MNHNS, CDR2 SASEGT. Here the CDR3 DNA reads TGTGCCAGCAGGGACAGGGGAGGGGAAAAACTGTTTTTT. It yields the protein CASRDRGGEKLFF.

This clonotype has a count of ten or more. The chain couples TRBV9 to TRBJ1-1, with 8 bases that match TRBD1. This CDR3 comprises 16 residues. Germline trimming cut 4 bases from V and 1 base from J; bases unmatched to any gene: 9. The germline V gene has CDR1 SGDLS and CDR2 YYNGEE. The CDR3 coding sequence is TGTGCCAGCAGCCCCCGGACAGGGACTAGGAACACTGAAGCTTTCTTT. Translating gives CASSPRTGTRNTEAFF.

This clonotype was counted many times. The chain joins TRBV28 to TRBJ2-7; 7 bases map to TRBD1. The V gene's germline CDR1 is MDHEN and CDR2 SYDVKM. V lost 6 bases, J lost 1 base, and 6 bases stayed unmatched. The CDR3 spans 14 residues. The CDR3 coding sequence is TGTGCCAGCAGACCGACAGGGAAATCCTACGAGCAGTACTTC. Its protein is CASRPTGKSYEQYF.

The chain couples TRBV7-6 to TRBJ2-5; D uncertain. The V gene lost 1 base and the J gene lost 5 bases, with 11 bases spanning the gap. The germline V gene encodes CDR1 SGHVS and CDR2 FNYEAQ. This CDR3 contains 14 residues. The CDR3: CASSLDVVPETQYF. The CDR3 DNA reads as TGTGCCAGCAGCTTAGATGTGGTTCCGGAGACCCAGTACTTC.

This clonotype was counted ten times or more. The chain combines TRBV6-1 with TRBJ2-1, with a tentative D call TRBD2 (6 bases). The V gene lost 7 bases and the J gene lost 3 bases, with 19 bases spanning the gap. The CDR3 sequence is 16 residues long. Looked up from germline, CDR1 is MNHNS and CDR2 is SASEGT. The CDR3 here is CASTPRRFSGYNEQFF. In DNA form, the CDR3 reads TGTGCCAGCACCCCACGACGGTTTAGCGGCTACAATGAGCAGTTCTTC.

This clonotype showed up just once. A read error is possible here, since a much larger clone lies one base away. The chain recombines TRBV6-1 with TRBJ1-4; 7 bases align to TRBD1. V was clipped by 6 bases and J by 4 bases; unmatched bases: 5. Germline V gene lookup returns CDR1 MNHNS and CDR2 SASEGT. The CDR3 is 14 residues long. The CDR3 nucleotides read TGTGCCAGCAGCTCCGGGACAGTTAATGAAAAACTGTTTTTT. The encoded protein is CASSSGTVNEKLFF.

This clonotype appeared many times. The chain employs TRBV2 and TRBJ2-7; no clear D. The germline V and J ends were trimmed by 5 bases and 0 bases, with 11 bases remaining between them. The CDR3 runs to 14 residues. CDR1 SNHLY and CDR2 FYNNEI come from the germline V gene. CDR3 sequence (DNA): TGTGCCAGCAGTACGGGCCCGAGCTCCTACGAGCAGTACTTC. It specifies CASSTGPSSYEQYF.

This chain uses TRBV28 with TRBJ2-2; 7 bases are shared with TRBD1. This CDR3 comprises 13 residues. V lost 7 bases to trimming and J lost 6 bases; unmatched junction nucleotides: 5. Per germline, CDR1 MDHEN and CDR2 SYDVKM. The CDR3, as DNA: TGTGCCAGCAAGGGGGCGGGCGCCGGGGAGCTGTTTTTT. Its protein product is CASKGAGAGELFF.

This clonotype was detected many times. V gene TRBV28 combines with J gene TRBJ2-3; 7 bases are a match to TRBD2. This CDR3 region has 15 residues. Trimming took 3 bases from V and 0 from J; bases not matched to a gene: 3. Looked up from germline, CDR1 is MDHEN and CDR2 is SYDVKM. CDR3 region: CASSFYGGSTDTQYF. In DNA form, the CDR3 reads TGTGCCAGCAGTTTTTACGGGGGGAGCACAGATACGCAGTATTTT.

This clonotype appeared many times. The gene calls are TRBV13 and TRBJ2-7, with TRBD1 identical over 10 bases. Germline V gene data show CDR1 as PRHDT and CDR2 as FYEKMQ (reference sequence). Trimming took 5 bases from V and 0 from J; bases not matched to a gene: 7. This CDR3 region has 16 residues. The DNA of the CDR3 is TGTGCCAGCAGCCCACGACAGGGGGCGAGCTCCTACGAGCAGTACTTC. Translated: CASSPRQGASSYEQYF.